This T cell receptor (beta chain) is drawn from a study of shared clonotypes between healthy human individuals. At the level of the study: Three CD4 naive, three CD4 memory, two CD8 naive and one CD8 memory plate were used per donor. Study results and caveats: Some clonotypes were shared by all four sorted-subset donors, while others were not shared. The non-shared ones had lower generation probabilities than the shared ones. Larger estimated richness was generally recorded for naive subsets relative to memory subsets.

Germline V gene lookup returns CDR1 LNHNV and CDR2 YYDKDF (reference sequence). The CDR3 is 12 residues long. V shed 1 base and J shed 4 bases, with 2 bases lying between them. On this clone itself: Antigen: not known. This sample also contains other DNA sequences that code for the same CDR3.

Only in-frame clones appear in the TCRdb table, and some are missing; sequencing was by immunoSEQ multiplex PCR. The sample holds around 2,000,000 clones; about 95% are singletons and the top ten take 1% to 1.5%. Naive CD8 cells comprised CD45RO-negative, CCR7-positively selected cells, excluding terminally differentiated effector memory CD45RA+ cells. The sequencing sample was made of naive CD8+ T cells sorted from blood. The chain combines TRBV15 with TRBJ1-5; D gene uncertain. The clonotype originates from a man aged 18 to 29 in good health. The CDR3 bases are TGTGCCACCAGCAGAGTGAATCAGCCCCAGCATTTT. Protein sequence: CATSRVNQPQHF.